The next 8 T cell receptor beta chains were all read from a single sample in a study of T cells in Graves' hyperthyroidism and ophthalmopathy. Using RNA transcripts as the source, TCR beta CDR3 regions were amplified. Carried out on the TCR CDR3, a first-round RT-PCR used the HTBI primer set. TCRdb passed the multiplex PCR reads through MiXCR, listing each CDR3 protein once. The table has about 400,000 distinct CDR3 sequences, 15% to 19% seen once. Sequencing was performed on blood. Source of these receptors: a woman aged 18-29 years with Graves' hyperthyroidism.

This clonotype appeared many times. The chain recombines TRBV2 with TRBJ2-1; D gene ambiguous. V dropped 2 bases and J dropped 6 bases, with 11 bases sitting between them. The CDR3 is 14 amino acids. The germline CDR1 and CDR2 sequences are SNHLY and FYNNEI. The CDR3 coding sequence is TGTGCCAGCAGTGAATACCAATCCCGCAATGAGCAGTTCTTC. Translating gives CASSEYQSRNEQFF. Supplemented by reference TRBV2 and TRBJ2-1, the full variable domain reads EPEVTQTPSHQVTQMGQEVILRCVPISNHLYFYWYRQILGQKVEFLVSFYNNEISEKSEIFDDQFSVERPDGSNFTLKIRSTKLEDSAMYFCASSEYQSRNEQFFGPGTRLTVL.

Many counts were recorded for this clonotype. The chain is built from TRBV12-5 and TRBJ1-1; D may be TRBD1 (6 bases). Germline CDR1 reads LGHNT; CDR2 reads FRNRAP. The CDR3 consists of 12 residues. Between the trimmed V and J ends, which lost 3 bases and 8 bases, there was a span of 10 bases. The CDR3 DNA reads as TGTGCTAGTGGTTTCCTTCAGGGGGAAGCTTTCTTT. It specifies CASGFLQGEAFF. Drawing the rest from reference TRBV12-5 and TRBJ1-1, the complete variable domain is DARVTQTPRHKVTEMGQEVTMRCQPILGHNTVFWYRQTMMQGLELLAYFRNRAPLDDSGMPKDRFSAEMPDATLATLKIQPSEPRDSAVYFCASGFLQGEAFFGQGTRLTVV.

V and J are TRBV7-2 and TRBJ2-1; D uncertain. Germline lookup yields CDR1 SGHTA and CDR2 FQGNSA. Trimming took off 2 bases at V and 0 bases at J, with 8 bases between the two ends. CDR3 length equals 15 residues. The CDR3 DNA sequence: TGTGCCAGCAGCTTACGTTTTAGCTCCTACAATGAGCAGTTCTTC. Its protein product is CASSLRFSSYNEQFF.

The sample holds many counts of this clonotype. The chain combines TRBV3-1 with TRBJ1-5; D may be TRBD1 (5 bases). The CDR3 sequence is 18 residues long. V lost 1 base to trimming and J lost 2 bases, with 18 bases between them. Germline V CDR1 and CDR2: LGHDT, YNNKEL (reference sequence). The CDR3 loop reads CASSQGYRFSSGNQPQHF. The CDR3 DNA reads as TGTGCCAGCAGCCAAGGGTACAGGTTTTCATCAGGCAATCAGCCCCAGCATTTT.

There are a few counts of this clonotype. CDR3 in DNA: TGTGCCAGCAGTTTATCGGGGACAGGGGGAATAGGTGGCTACACCTTC. Translated: CASSLSGTGGIGGYTF. The V call is TRBV27, the J call TRBJ1-2; 11 positions agree with TRBD1. V lost 0 bases to trimming and J lost 7 bases; unmatched junction nucleotides: 7. The V gene's germline CDR1 is MNHEY and CDR2 SMNVEV (reference sequence). This CDR3 has 16 amino acids.

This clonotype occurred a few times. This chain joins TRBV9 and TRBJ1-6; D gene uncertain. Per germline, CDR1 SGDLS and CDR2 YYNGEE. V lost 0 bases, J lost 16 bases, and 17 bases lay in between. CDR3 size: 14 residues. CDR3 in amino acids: CASSVAGSGDPLHF. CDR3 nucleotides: TGTGCCAGCAGCGTAGCGGGATCAGGTGACCCTCTCCACTTT.

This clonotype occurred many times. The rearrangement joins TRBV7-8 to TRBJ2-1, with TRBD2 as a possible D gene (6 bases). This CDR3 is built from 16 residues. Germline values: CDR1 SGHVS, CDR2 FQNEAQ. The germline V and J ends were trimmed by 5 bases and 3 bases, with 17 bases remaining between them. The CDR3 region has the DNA TGTGCCAGCAGCCCCGCGGGGCCAGGCGACTACAATGAGCAGTTCTTC. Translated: CASSPAGPGDYNEQFF.

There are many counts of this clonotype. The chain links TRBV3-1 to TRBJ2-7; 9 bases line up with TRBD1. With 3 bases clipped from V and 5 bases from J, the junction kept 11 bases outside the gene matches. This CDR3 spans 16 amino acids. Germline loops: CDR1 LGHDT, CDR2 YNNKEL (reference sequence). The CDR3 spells CASSHRSGTGSDEQYF. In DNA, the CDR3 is TGTGCCAGCAGCCACAGGTCGGGGACAGGGTCAGACGAGCAGTACTTC.